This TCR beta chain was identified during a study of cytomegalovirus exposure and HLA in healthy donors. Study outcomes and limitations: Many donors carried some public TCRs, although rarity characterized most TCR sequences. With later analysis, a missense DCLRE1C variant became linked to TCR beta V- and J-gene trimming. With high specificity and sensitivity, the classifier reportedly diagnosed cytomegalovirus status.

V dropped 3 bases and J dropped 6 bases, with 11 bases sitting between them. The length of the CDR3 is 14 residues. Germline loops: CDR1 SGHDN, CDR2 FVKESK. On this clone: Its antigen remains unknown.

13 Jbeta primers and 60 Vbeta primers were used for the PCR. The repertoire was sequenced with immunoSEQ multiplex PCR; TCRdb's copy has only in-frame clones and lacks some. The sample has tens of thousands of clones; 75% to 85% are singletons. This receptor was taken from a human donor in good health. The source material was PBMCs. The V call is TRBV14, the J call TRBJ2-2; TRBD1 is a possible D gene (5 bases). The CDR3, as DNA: TGTGCCAGCAGCCAGCAGGGTGGGGCCGGGGAGCTGTTTTTT. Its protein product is CASSQQGGAGELFF. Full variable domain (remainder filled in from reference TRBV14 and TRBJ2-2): EAGVTQFPSHSVIEKGQTVTLRCDPISGHDNLYWYRRVMGKEIKFLLHFVKESKQDESGMPNNRFLAERTGGTYSTLKVQPAELEDSGVYFCASSQQGGAGELFFGEGSRLTVL.